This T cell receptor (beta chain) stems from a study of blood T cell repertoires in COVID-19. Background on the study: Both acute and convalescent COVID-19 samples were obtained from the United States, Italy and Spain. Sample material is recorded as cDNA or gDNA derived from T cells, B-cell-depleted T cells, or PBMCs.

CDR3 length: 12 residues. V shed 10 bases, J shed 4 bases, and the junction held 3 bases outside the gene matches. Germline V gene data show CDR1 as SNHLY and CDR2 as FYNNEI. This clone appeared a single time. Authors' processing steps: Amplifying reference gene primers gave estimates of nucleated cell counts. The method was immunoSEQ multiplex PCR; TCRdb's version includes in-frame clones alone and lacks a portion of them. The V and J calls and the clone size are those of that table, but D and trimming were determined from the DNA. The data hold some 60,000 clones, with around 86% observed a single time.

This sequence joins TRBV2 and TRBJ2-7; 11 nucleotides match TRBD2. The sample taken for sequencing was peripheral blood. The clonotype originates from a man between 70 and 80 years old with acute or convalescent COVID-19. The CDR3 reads CATRLAGYEQYF. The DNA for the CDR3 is TGTGCCACCAGACTAGCGGGGTACGAGCAGTACTTC.